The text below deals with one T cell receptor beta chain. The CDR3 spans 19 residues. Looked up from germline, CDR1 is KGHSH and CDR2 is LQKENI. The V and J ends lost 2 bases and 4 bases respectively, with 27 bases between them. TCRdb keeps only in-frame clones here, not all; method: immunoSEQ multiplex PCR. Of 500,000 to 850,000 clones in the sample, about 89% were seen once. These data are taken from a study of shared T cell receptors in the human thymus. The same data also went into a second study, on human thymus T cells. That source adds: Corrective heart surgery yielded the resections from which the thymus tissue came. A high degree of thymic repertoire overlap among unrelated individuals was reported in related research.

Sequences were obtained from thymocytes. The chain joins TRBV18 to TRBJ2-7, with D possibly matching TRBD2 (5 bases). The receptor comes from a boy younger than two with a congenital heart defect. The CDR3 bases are TGTGCCAGCTCACCAGATCCGGCCGCGGGCAGTGCGCCCAGGTACGAGCAGTACTTC. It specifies CASSPDPAAGSAPRYEQYF.